This passage covers 18 T cell receptor beta chains from one sample sequenced in a study of OX40 agonist ivuxolimab in advanced cancers. Profiling relied on immunoSEQ multiplex PCR, and the TCRdb table lists in-frame clones only, not all of them. The table shows roughly 90,000 clones, with 87% occurring only once. Sequenced material: CD4+ or CD8+ T cells sorted from blood, taken in a trial of the OX40 agonist ivuxolimab. The receptors shown here come from an adult with an advanced solid tumor such as melanoma, head and neck, liver or kidney cancer.

The chain combines TRBV7-6 with TRBJ1-2; 9 nucleotides agree with TRBD1. V lost 5 bases to trimming and J lost 6 bases; unmatched junction nucleotides: 10. The CDR3 spans 15 residues. Germline assignment: CDR1 SGHVS and CDR2 FNYEAQ. The CDR3 DNA follows: TGTGCCAGCAGCGCGCTAACAGGGGGCGTTGATGGCTACACCTTC. Its protein product is CASSALTGGVDGYTF.

The genes are TRBV7-6 and TRBJ1-1; D not certain. From germline, CDR1 is SGHVS and CDR2 FNYEAQ. Trimming left V 1 base short and J 0 bases short, with 9 bases between. The CDR3 covers 15 residues. The CDR3 region has the DNA TGTGCCAGCAGCTTAGAACCGGGAATGAACACTGAAGCTTTCTTT. Residues: CASSLEPGMNTEAFF. Supplemented by reference TRBV7-6 and TRBJ1-1, the full variable domain reads GAGVSQSPRYKVTKRGQDVALRCDPISGHVSLYWYRQALGQGPEFLTYFNYEAQQDKSGLPNDRFSAERPEGSISTLTIQRTEQRDSAMYRCASSLEPGMNTEAFFGQGTRLTVV.

The chain carries TRBV6-6 and TRBJ2-1; D uncertain. Germline V gives CDR1 MNHNY, CDR2 SVGAGI (reference sequence). This CDR3 contains 11 residues. Trimming left V 10 bases short and J 5 bases short, with 9 bases between. Here the CDR3 DNA reads TGTGCCACTACCGAGCACAATGAGCAGTTCTTC. This gives the protein CATTEHNEQFF.

The chain carries TRBV2 and TRBJ2-7; D gene ambiguous. Between the trimmed V and J ends, which lost 3 bases and 13 bases, there was a span of 13 bases. The CDR3 is 11 amino acids. CDR1 is SNHLY, CDR2 FYNNEI, per germline. CDR3 in DNA: TGTGCCAGCAGTGACTTAGGGTGGCTATACTTC. Amino acids: CASSDLGWLYF.

CDR3 in amino acids: CASSLGDRLLDEQYF. The DNA for the CDR3 is TGCGCCAGCAGCTTGGGGGACAGGTTACTCGACGAGCAGTACTTC. This chain connects TRBV5-1 to TRBJ2-7; 8 bases map to TRBD1. V was clipped by 0 bases and J by 5 bases; unmatched bases: 7. Germline assignment: CDR1 SGHRS and CDR2 YFSETQ. This CDR3 comprises 15 residues.

This clone was detected only a few times. The chain links TRBV9 to TRBJ1-5; D gene unclear. Germline V gives CDR1 SGDLS, CDR2 YYNGEE. This CDR3 comprises 12 residues. V was shortened by 4 bases and J by 7 bases, with 9 bases between the two germline ends. The CDR3 DNA sequence: TGTGCCAGCAGCTCCCAATGGCAGCCCCAGCATTTT. Encoded protein: CASSSQWQPQHF.

The chain combines TRBV19 with TRBJ1-5; maybe TRBD1 (5 bases). The V end was cut by 7 bases, the J end by 2 bases, with 12 bases between. This CDR3 contains 14 residues. Per the germline V gene, CDR1 is LNHDA and CDR2 is SQIVND (reference sequence). The CDR3 here is CASIPRAGNQPQHF. In DNA, the CDR3 is TGTGCCAGTATCCCCAGGGCTGGCAATCAGCCCCAGCATTTT. The variable domain in full, with the rest retrieved from reference TRBV19 and TRBJ1-5, is DGGITQSPKYLFRKEGQNVTLSCEQNLNHDAMYWYRQDPGQGLRLIYYSQIVNDFQKGDIAEGYSVSREKKESFPLTVTSAQKNPTAFYLCASIPRAGNQPQHFGDGTRLSIL.

This clone was detected once. The chain links TRBV2 to TRBJ2-5, with a weak D call TRBD1 (5 bases). CDR1 and CDR2 from the germline V gene are SNHLY and FYNNEI. This CDR3 is built from 14 residues. The V end lost 4 bases, the J end lost 5 bases, and 14 bases lay between the germline ends. CDR3 residues: CASSGQTSWETQYF. The CDR3 coding sequence is TGTGCCAGCAGTGGACAGACCTCTTGGGAGACCCAGTACTTC.

The gene calls are TRBV30 and TRBJ1-1; TRBD1 matches 7 bases. The CDR3 runs to 13 residues. The germline gives CDR1 GTSNPN, CDR2 SVGIG (reference sequence). After removal of 7 bases from V and 4 bases from J, the junction contained 9 bases not matched to a gene. The CDR3 sequence is CASQGDRSTEAFF. The CDR3 nucleotides are TGTGCCTCTCAGGGGGATAGGAGCACTGAAGCTTTCTTT.

The rearrangement uses TRBV11-2 and TRBJ1-3, with unresolved D. Germline loops: CDR1 SGHAT, CDR2 FQNNGV. V was cut by 1 base and J by 0 bases, with 7 bases left in between. The CDR3 contains 15 residues. The CDR3 loop reads CASSLGGDSGNTIYF. The CDR3 region has the DNA TGTGCCAGCAGCTTAGGCGGAGACTCTGGAAACACCATATATTTT.

This chain links TRBV7-2 with TRBJ1-5; 12 nucleotides align to TRBD1. Germline CDR1 SGHTA, CDR2 FQGNSA. Losses at the gene ends were 5 bases for V and 3 bases for J; bases not matched to a gene: 8. The length of the CDR3 is 17 residues. CDR3 loop: CASSTSGTGGTNQPQHF. CDR3 DNA: TGTGCCAGCAGCACATCCGGGACAGGGGGCACCAATCAGCCCCAGCATTTT. Full variable domain (remainder filled in from reference TRBV7-2 and TRBJ1-5): GAGVSQSPSNKVTEKGKDVELRCDPISGHTALYWYRQSLGQGLEFLIYFQGNSAPDKSGLPSDRFSAERTGGSVSTLTIQRTQQEDSAVYLCASSTSGTGGTNQPQHFGDGTRLSIL.

This sequence joins TRBV11-2 and TRBJ2-7; D assignment may be TRBD1 or TRBD2 (6 bases each). Trimming stripped 2 bases from V and 1 base from J, with 12 bases between. Germline lookup yields CDR1 SGHAT and CDR2 FQNNGV. The length of the CDR3 is 15 residues. For the CDR3, the DNA is TGTGCCAGCAGCTTATTCGGGGGCCTTTCCTACGAGCAGTACTTC. Protein sequence: CASSLFGGLSYEQYF.

The rearrangement links TRBV5-4 to TRBJ2-1; D may be TRBD1 or TRBD2 (5 bases each). V gave up 5 bases and J gave up 7 bases, with 19 bases separating them. CDR1 and CDR2 (germline): SGHNT, YYREEE (reference sequence). The CDR3 contains 15 residues. CDR3 region: CASRSGTRALNEQFF. In nucleotides, the CDR3 is TGTGCCAGCAGATCTGGGACGCGAGCTTTGAATGAGCAGTTCTTC.

This chain links TRBV30 with TRBJ2-3; D call uncertain. The V end was cut by 8 bases, the J end by 4 bases, with 10 bases between. Germline CDR1 GTSNPN, CDR2 SVGIG (reference sequence). The CDR3 runs to 11 residues. CDR3: CATQDADTQYF. The CDR3 nucleotides read TGTGCCACCCAGGACGCAGATACGCAGTATTTT. Filled out from reference TRBV30 and TRBJ2-3, the complete variable domain reads SQTIHQWPATLVQPVGSPLSLECTVEGTSNPNLYWYRQAAGRGLQLLFYSVGIGQISSEVPQNLSASRPQDRQFILSSKKLLLSDSGFYLCATQDADTQYFGPGTRLTVL.

The genes are TRBV5-8 and TRBJ1-5, with a possible D match to TRBD1 (6 bases). CDR3 length equals 14 residues. The germline V gene encodes CDR1 SGHTS and CDR2 YDEGEE. V was cut by 0 bases and J by 5 bases, with 9 bases left in between. The CDR3 loop reads CASSLGDIDQPQHF. In nucleotides, the CDR3 is TGTGCCAGCAGCTTGGGGGACATCGATCAGCCCCAGCATTTT.

The chain is built from TRBV7-2 and TRBJ2-7; D is tentatively TRBD1 or TRBD2 (5 bases each). CDR1 SGHTA and CDR2 FQGNSA come from the germline V gene. The CDR3 totals 15 residues. Trimming removed 2 bases from V and 4 bases from J, with 15 bases in between. CDR3 in amino acids: CASSLSGRVSYEQYF. As DNA, the CDR3 is TGTGCCAGCAGCTTAAGCGGCAGGGTATCGTACGAGCAGTACTTC. Looking up the rest from reference TRBV7-2 and TRBJ2-7 gives the full variable domain: GAGVSQSPSNKVTEKGKDVELRCDPISGHTALYWYRQSLGQGLEFLIYFQGNSAPDKSGLPSDRFSAERTGGSVSTLTIQRTQQEDSAVYLCASSLSGRVSYEQYFGPGTRLTVT.

This chain links TRBV7-2 with TRBJ2-1; 11 nucleotides line up with TRBD2. The CDR3 spans 13 residues. The germline CDR1 and CDR2 sequences are SGHTA and FQGNSA. The junction had 0 bases not matched to a gene; V was cut back by 2 bases and J by 9 bases. CDR3 protein: CASSLTSGGEQFF. The DNA of the CDR3 is TGTGCCAGCAGCTTAACTAGCGGGGGTGAGCAGTTCTTC.

The chain uses TRBV9 and TRBJ1-3, with 7 bases identical to TRBD1. The germline CDR1 and CDR2 sequences are SGDLS and YYNGEE. This CDR3 has 14 amino acids. The V gene end was trimmed by 3 bases and the J gene end by 3 bases; junction bases not matched to a gene: 3. CDR3 loop: CASSGRQGGNTIYF. Here the CDR3 DNA reads TGTGCCAGCAGCGGGAGACAGGGTGGAAACACCATATATTTT.